This T cell receptor beta chain was found in a study of T cells in Graves' hyperthyroidism and ophthalmopathy. Looking at the study overall: Peripheral blood was obtained at initial diagnosis, preceding any treatment.

The CDR3 is 16 amino acids. Germline-derived CDR1 and CDR2 are MNHGY and SVAAGI. V gave up 6 bases and J gave up 2 bases; unmatched junction bases: 7. Study results and limitations: Prediction of ophthalmopathy progression came a median roughly 7.1 months pre-onset.

RNA transcripts gave rise to amplified TCR beta CDR3 regions. A set of HTBI primers served as the primers for a first-round RT-PCR of the TCR CDR3. In TCRdb, the multiplex PCR reads were re-called with MiXCR into one record per CDR3 protein. The table includes hundreds of thousands of distinct CDR3 sequences, roughly 22% detected once. Only a few counts were recorded for this clonotype. The antigen remains unidentified. The V gene is TRBV6-9, the J gene TRBJ2-1, with TRBD2 matching 10 bases. The receptor was isolated from a man younger than 40 with Graves' ophthalmopathy. Sequencing was done on a sample of blood. This CDR3 is CASSLAGVVTYNEQFF. CDR3 DNA: TGTGCCAGCAGCCTAGCGGGAGTAGTCACCTACAATGAGCAGTTCTTC.